This TCR beta chain derives from a study of T cell changes during pregnancy in multiple sclerosis. The repertoire was sequenced with immunoSEQ multiplex PCR; TCRdb's copy has only in-frame clones and lacks some. The sample contains approximately 26,000 clones, roughly 89% of which appear only once. Germline V gives CDR1 MNHNS, CDR2 SASEGT. V shed 4 bases and J shed 6 bases, with 10 bases lying between them. The CDR3 contains 14 residues. This chain joins TRBV6-1 and TRBJ1-6; no clear D. The sample was CD4+ T cells from peripheral blood mononuclear cells, taken in the second trimester of pregnancy. The TCR comes from a female donor with multiple sclerosis, enrolled in a pregnancy study. The CDR3 nucleotides are TGTGCCAGCAGTGTCCGGGATTTTAATTCACCCCTCCACTTT. It encodes CASSVRDFNSPLHF.